This T cell receptor beta chain was sequenced during a study of human T cells and chemical hapten exposure (dated by TCRdb to about 2021). Study-level background: For sensitization, 2% DPC in acetone was applied to a roughly 2 cm by roughly 2 cm area of upper inner arm skin. Alopecia areata with under or over 50% scalp involvement, alopecia totalis and alopecia universalis were represented in the patient cohort, which was mostly female. Blood was sampled from patients pre-sensitization (week 0) and at 2, 6 and about 24 weeks after DPC sensitization. Patch testing was performed on the upper back with Finn chambers containing 0.01% DPC, and the patch tests were scored after 6 days according to International Contact Dermatitis Research Group standards. Peripheral blood TCR repertoire changes were tracked in vivo in alopecia patients during primary and secondary sensitization to the hapten diphenylcyclopropenone (DPC). Some 29 alopecia patients gave blood for TCR sequencing at one to four time points (pre-sensitization, 2, 6 and 24 weeks). Weekly therapeutic DPC doses were additionally applied to the scalp of patients throughout the approximately 25-week study period. The libraries were sequenced as a pool, and the TCR yield per sample differed mostly because of small variations in library volumes within the pool. Results the study describes overall, beyond this receptor: Repeated subsampling changed both the strength of the expansion versus patch-test correlation and the threshold at which that correlation became significant. The number of TCRs above 1 in 1000 frequency did not change with DPC sensitization; there was no evidence of global repertoire structure alterations. Patch test score was positively correlated with the number of PT1 expanded TCRs, with significance at thresholds 8, 16 and 32 but not at 4. Expanded TCRs formed significantly more large CDR3 similarity clusters than pre-sensitization or healthy control sets, consistent with antigen-driven responses. Alopecia, a presumed autoimmune disease, was present in all patients, so the immune response of the patients might differ from that of healthy individuals.

Deletion took 0 bases off V and 2 bases off J, with a span of 5 bases between the germline ends. Reading the germline V gene (reference sequence) gives CDR1 GTSNPN and CDR2 SVGIG. The CDR3 covers 13 residues, taking in both the cysteine and the phenylalanine. Left in the record is the CDR3 DNA by itself, 39 bases read in frame from the first base. The label giving this sample's time point can be read as: patch test 2, 6 weeks after DPC sensitization. Taken with the paper, the label for treatment or condition translates to: therapeutic diphenylcyclopropenone sensitization with weekly scalp DPC. Blood at each patch-test visit was drawn before the patch test was applied. To be eligible, patients had to be aged 18 to 70, diagnosed with alopecia and judged suitable for DPC therapy, while pregnant patients were excluded. Total RNA was extracted from unfractionated whole blood that had been collected in Tempus Blood RNA tubes.

Libraries were made using RACE. Sequencing was performed on a NextSeq 500. Library preparation attached unique molecular identifiers to individual cDNA molecules for quantitative, reproducible TCR counting. From each blood RNA sample, both TCR alpha and TCR beta chains were sequenced. The original methods were these. A median of roughly 99,000 TCRs per sample was observed, with a range of roughly 20,000 to 700,000. V, J and CDR3 annotation of the TCR reads was performed with the Decombinator software suite. Every sample was subsampled to the same number of TCRs (28,000) for the PS versus PT1 abundance plots. TCRs were defined as expanded if absent before sensitization and observed at least eight times at the 2-week time point. In-frame beta chains were kept once TCRdb had trimmed the public reads at Q25 with fastp and called clones with MiXCR. Entries that share a CDR3 protein sequence are merged under the most common genes and DNA. The V and J calls reflect TCRdb's pipeline rather than the authors' work. The sample table records about 40,000 distinct CDR3 sequences; 3% to 3.5% of these occur just once. The top ten clonotypes cover about 6.7% of the sample.

This clonotype has a count of ten or more. Its antigen is still unknown. No base quality values were provided; no much bigger clone lies one nucleotide off. Here the sequenced sample was whole blood, taken in connection with sensitization to the hapten diphenylcyclopropenone (DPC). The receptor was isolated from a middle-aged man with alopecia areata. Some clones in this sample may be carry-over from other donors' samples. The sequence links TRBV30 to TRBJ1-5, with no D gene named confidently. The DNA sequence is given as TGTGCCTGGAGTGTGGATGGCAATCAGCCCCAGCATTTT. Its protein reads: CAWSVDGNQPQHF.